Shown below are 12 T cell receptor beta chains from a single sample sequenced in a study of cytomegalovirus exposure and HLA in healthy donors. The data were produced by immunoSEQ multiplex PCR, yet TCRdb's version contains in-frame clones alone and is incomplete. The sample lists 130,000 to 150,000 clones; 80% to 95% were seen once. The sample was PBMCs. The receptors here all came from a man aged 18 to 29 in good health and CMV-seronegative.

This clone occurred once. The rearrangement uses TRBV19 and TRBJ1-1; no clear D gene. The germline V gene has CDR1 LNHDA and CDR2 SQIVND (reference sequence). With 2 bases removed from V and 1 base from J, the gap between germline ends came to 23 bases. The CDR3 contains 19 residues. The CDR3 sequence: CASSISRPFRRRRNTEAFF. The CDR3 region has the DNA TGTGCCAGTAGTATATCCCGCCCGTTTAGGCGACGGAGGAACACTGAAGCTTTCTTT.

The rearrangement links TRBV18 to TRBJ1-5; D unresolved. Per germline, CDR1 KGHSH and CDR2 LQKENI. This CDR3 is 14 amino acids long. Between the trimmed V and J ends, which lost 2 bases and 6 bases, there was a span of 11 bases. CDR3 nucleotide sequence: TGTGCCAGCTCACCAAGCACCGCGAGTCAGCCCCAGCATTTT. This translates into CASSPSTASQPQHF.

The J gene is TRBJ2-5, the V gene TRBV2, with D possibly TRBD2 on 5 matching bases. Germline V CDR1 and CDR2: SNHLY, FYNNEI. This CDR3 has 16 residues. V lost 4 bases to trimming and J lost 4 bases, with 19 bases between them. The CDR3 bases are TGTGCCAGCAGTGCCCCTTCTAGCAGTACGGGAGAGACCCAGTACTTC. Translation: CASSAPSSSTGETQYF.

This clone was seen a single time. This chain joins TRBV6-1 and TRBJ1-2; D is perhaps TRBD1 (6 bases). Germline CDR1 reads MNHNS; CDR2 reads SASEGT. This CDR3 is 12 amino acids long. Trimming took off 4 bases at V and 6 bases at J, with 9 bases between the two ends. CDR3 nucleotide sequence: TGTGCCAGCAGTGTAGGGGGTAATGGCTACACCTTC. This translates into CASSVGGNGYTF.

The chain employs TRBV27 and TRBJ2-2; a possible D gene is TRBD1 (6 bases). The CDR3 has 16 amino acids. The germline V gene encodes CDR1 MNHEY and CDR2 SMNVEV (reference sequence). Trimming removed 4 bases at V and 3 bases at J, with 15 bases between. The DNA of the CDR3 is TGTGCCAGCAGTTCTCCCAGGGGTAGAGACACCGGGGAGCTGTTTTTT. As protein: CASSSPRGRDTGELFF.

The chain links TRBV5-6 to TRBJ1-4, with a weak D call TRBD1 (6 bases). The CDR3 totals 15 residues. V was cut by 4 bases and J by 5 bases, with 15 bases left in between. Germline CDR1 reads SGHDT; CDR2 reads YYEEEE. CDR3 protein: CASSNTKTGNEKLFF. The CDR3 region has the DNA TGTGCCAGCAGCAATACCAAAACAGGGAATGAAAAACTGTTTTTT.

CDR3 sequence reads: CASSESRSGSYEQYF. The CDR3 DNA reads as TGTGCCAGCAGTGAGTCCCGATCCGGGTCCTACGAGCAGTACTTC. The gene calls are TRBV25-1 and TRBJ2-7; unclear D gene. The V gene's germline CDR1 is MGHDK and CDR2 SYGVNS. V shed 3 bases and J shed 1 base, with 13 bases lying between them. This CDR3 has 15 residues.

The chain has TRBV5-1 and TRBJ2-2; D is ambiguous. Germline loops: CDR1 SGHRS, CDR2 YFSETQ. The CDR3 runs to 15 residues. With 2 bases removed from V and 1 base from J, the gap between germline ends came to 9 bases. The CDR3 spells CASSLLGENTGELFF. The CDR3 coding sequence is TGCGCCAGCAGCTTACTGGGCGAGAACACCGGGGAGCTGTTTTTT.

The rearrangement links TRBV6-1 to TRBJ1-1; 7 bases are shared with TRBD1. The J segment lost 6 bases and the V segment lost 6 bases, leaving 1 base of the junction unmatched. The CDR3 is 11 amino acids. The V gene's germline CDR1 is MNHNS and CDR2 SASEGT. In nucleotides, the CDR3 is TGTGCCAGCAGCGGGACAGCTGAAGCTTTCTTT. Translating it yields CASSGTAEAFF.

The rearrangement joins TRBV27 to TRBJ2-1; 7 bases align to TRBD1. V trimming: 5 bases; J trimming: 3 bases; junction bases outside the gene matches: 4. The CDR3 contains 14 residues. Germline CDR1 is MNHEY and CDR2 is SMNVEV (reference sequence). CDR3 amino acids: CASSQGQDYNEQFF. The CDR3 coding sequence is TGTGCCAGCAGTCAAGGACAGGACTACAATGAGCAGTTCTTC.

V is TRBV16 and J is TRBJ2-1, with 8 bases identical to TRBD1. Germline CDR1 is KGHSY and CDR2 is FQNENV. Losses at the gene ends were 4 bases for V and 8 bases for J; bases not matched to a gene: 13. This CDR3 contains 16 residues. DNA for the CDR3: TGTGCCAGCAGCCCCCTCAGGGGGCAGTCTAGCTATGAGCAGTTCTTC. Translation: CASSPLRGQSSYEQFF.

The V and J genes are TRBV13 and TRBJ2-7; TRBD1 matches at 10 bases. The CDR3 loop spans 15 amino acids. The J segment lost 5 bases and the V segment lost 3 bases, leaving 7 bases of the junction unmatched. CDR1 PRHDT and CDR2 FYEKMQ come from the germline V gene (reference sequence). The CDR3, as DNA: TGTGCCAGCAGCTTTGCCCGACAGGGGGCCGACGAGCAGTACGTC. Its translation: CASSFARQGADEQYV.